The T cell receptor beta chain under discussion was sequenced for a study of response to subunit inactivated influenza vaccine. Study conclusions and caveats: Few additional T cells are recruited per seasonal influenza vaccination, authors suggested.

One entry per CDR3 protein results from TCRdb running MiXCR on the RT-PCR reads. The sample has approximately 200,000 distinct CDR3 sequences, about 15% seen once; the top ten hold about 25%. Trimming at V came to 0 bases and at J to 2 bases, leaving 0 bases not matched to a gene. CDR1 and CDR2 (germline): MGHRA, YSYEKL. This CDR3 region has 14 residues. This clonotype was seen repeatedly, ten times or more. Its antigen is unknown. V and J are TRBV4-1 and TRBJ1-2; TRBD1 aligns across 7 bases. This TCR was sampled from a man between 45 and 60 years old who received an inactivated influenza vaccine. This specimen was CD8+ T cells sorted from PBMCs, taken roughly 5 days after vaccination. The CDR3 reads CASSQDRGNYGYTF. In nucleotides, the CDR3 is TGCGCCAGCAGCCAAGACAGGGGGAACTATGGCTACACCTTC.